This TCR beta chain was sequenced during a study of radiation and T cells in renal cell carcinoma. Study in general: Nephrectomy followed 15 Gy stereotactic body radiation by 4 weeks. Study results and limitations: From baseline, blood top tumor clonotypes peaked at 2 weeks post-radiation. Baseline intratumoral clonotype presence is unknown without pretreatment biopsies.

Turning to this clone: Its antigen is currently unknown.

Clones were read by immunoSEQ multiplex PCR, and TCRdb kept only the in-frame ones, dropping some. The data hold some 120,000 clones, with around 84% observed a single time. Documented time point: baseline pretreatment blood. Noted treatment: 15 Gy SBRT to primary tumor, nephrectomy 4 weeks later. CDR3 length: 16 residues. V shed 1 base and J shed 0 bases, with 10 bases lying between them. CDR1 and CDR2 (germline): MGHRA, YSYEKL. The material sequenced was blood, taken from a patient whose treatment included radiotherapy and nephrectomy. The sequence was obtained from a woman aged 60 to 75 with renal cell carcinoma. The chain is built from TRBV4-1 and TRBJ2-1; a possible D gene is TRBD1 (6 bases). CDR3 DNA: TGCGCCAGCAGCCAAGCCTTACAGGGCTCCTACAATGAGCAGTTCTTC. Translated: CASSQALQGSYNEQFF.